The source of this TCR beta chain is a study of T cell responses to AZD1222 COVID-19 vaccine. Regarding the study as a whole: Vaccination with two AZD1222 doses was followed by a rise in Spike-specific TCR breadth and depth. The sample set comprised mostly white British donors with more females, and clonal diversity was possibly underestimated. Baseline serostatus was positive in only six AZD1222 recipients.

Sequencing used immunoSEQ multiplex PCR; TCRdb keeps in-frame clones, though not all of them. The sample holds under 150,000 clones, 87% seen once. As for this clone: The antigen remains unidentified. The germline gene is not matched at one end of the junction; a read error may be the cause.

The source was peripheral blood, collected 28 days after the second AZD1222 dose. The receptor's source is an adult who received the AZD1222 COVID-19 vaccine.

The CDR3 reads CATSGEPQGFDTQYF. Written as DNA, the CDR3 is TGTGCCACCAGCGGAGAACCACAGGGTTTCGATACGCAGTATTTT. V is TRBV15 and J is TRBJ2-3; tentative D call: TRBD1 (6 bases). Germline assignment: CDR1 LNHNV and CDR2 YYDKDF (reference sequence). The CDR3 runs 15 residues.